The 17 T cell receptor beta chains below come from one sample, sequenced in a study of blood T cell repertoires in COVID-19. Only in-frame clones appear in the TCRdb table, and some are missing; sequencing was by immunoSEQ multiplex PCR. The sample holds hundreds of thousands of clones; around 87% are singletons and the top ten take over 1.2%. Sequencing was done on a sample of peripheral blood. The source of these receptors is a woman aged 40 to 50 who had recovered from COVID-19.

The chain is built from TRBV5-5 and TRBJ1-1; D possibly corresponds to TRBD1 (5 bases). Germline values: CDR1 SGHKS, CDR2 YYEKEE (reference sequence). This CDR3 region has 14 residues. The V gene lost 3 bases and the J gene lost 5 bases, with 14 bases spanning the gap. CDR3 amino acids: CASSSAVPGTEAFF. In nucleotides, the CDR3 is TGTGCCAGCAGCTCTGCAGTGCCAGGGACTGAAGCTTTCTTT.

The V call is TRBV5-1, the J call TRBJ2-1; 11 bases align to TRBD1. The CDR3 extends over 17 amino acids. Per the germline V gene, CDR1 is SGHRS and CDR2 is YFSETQ. With 4 bases clipped from V and 3 bases from J, the junction kept 9 bases outside the gene matches. The CDR3 sequence is CASSRTPGQGGYNEQFF. The DNA of the CDR3 is TGCGCCAGCAGCCGTACTCCGGGACAGGGGGGCTACAATGAGCAGTTCTTC.

This clone has just a few counts. The chain couples TRBV9 to TRBJ2-2; 7 bases align to TRBD1. Unmatched junction bases numbered 8, after V lost 1 base and J lost 2 bases. CDR3 length equals 17 residues. Germline assignment: CDR1 SGDLS and CDR2 YYNGEE. CDR3 DNA sequence: TGTGCCAGCAGCGTAAGGTTGGGACAGCCTAACACCGGGGAGCTGTTTTTT. Its protein product is CASSVRLGQPNTGELFF.

J is TRBJ1-1 and V is TRBV9, with a tentative D call TRBD1 (5 bases). This CDR3 has 12 amino acids. V shed 3 bases and J shed 11 bases, with 14 bases lying between them. CDR1 is SGDLS, CDR2 YYNGEE, per germline. The CDR3 loop is CASSEGGKGAFF. The DNA of the CDR3 is TGTGCCAGCAGCGAAGGAGGGAAGGGGGCTTTCTTT.

J is TRBJ1-4 and V is TRBV4-2; D unresolved. There are 14 residues in the CDR3. Germline V gene sequence: CDR1 LGHNA, CDR2 YNFKEQ. Between the trimmed V and J ends, which lost 0 bases and 8 bases, there was a span of 10 bases. CDR3 DNA sequence: TGTGCCAGCAGCCAAGAGGCAGGAGGAGAAAAACTGTTTTTT. Residues: CASSQEAGGEKLFF.

V and J are TRBV4-2 and TRBJ2-3; TRBD2 agrees at 11 bases. The trim removed 2 bases at V and 2 bases at J, leaving 9 bases unmatched. This CDR3 has 18 residues. Germline CDR1 is LGHNA and CDR2 is YNFKEQ. The CDR3 loop is CASSQSPTSGGYTDTQYF. CDR3 bases: TGTGCCAGCAGCCAAAGTCCCACTAGCGGGGGTTACACAGATACGCAGTATTTT.

The gene calls are TRBV10-3 and TRBJ1-1; 7 nucleotides match TRBD1. The length of the CDR3 is 13 residues. CDR1 and CDR2 from the germline V gene are ENHRY and SYGVKD. J was trimmed by 11 bases and V by 4 bases; bases with no gene match: 10. CDR3 region: CAISAGTENYAFF. CDR3 sequence (DNA): TGTGCCATCAGTGCTGGGACAGAAAATTATGCTTTCTTT.

The V and J genes are TRBV5-6 and TRBJ2-7; perhaps TRBD1 as D (5 bases). V was shortened by 2 bases and J by 7 bases, with 13 bases between the two germline ends. The CDR3 covers 13 residues. The V gene's germline CDR1 is SGHDT and CDR2 YYEEEE. For the CDR3, the DNA is TGTGCCAGCAGCTTAATAGGGGCTAGAGAGCAGTACTTC. Its protein product is CASSLIGAREQYF.

The chain combines TRBV30 with TRBJ1-2, with D tentatively TRBD1 (5 bases). The CDR3 extends over 11 amino acids. The germline V gene has CDR1 GTSNPN and CDR2 SVGIG (reference sequence). V lost 8 bases, J lost 8 bases, and 15 bases lay in between. This CDR3 is CANGGFRGYTF. The CDR3 DNA reads as TGTGCCAATGGGGGGTTCCGCGGCTACACCTTC.

The chain recombines TRBV3-1 (or the pseudogene TRBV3-2) with TRBJ2-7; D unresolved. CDR1 and CDR2 (germline): LGHDT, YNNKEL (reference sequence). The CDR3 is made up of 13 amino acids. The germline V and J ends were trimmed by 4 bases and 6 bases, with 13 bases remaining between them. CDR3 protein: CASSLSRLGEQYF. The CDR3 nucleotides are TGTGCCAGCAGCCTTTCGAGACTCGGCGAGCAGTACTTC.

The J gene is TRBJ1-1, the V gene TRBV18; D remains unclear. This CDR3 comprises 12 residues. V was pared by 2 bases and J by 6 bases, with 7 bases between. Germline V gene lookup returns CDR1 KGHSH and CDR2 LQKENI. The CDR3 nucleotides read TGTGCCAGCTCACCAATTGACTCTGAAGCTTTCTTT. Its translation is CASSPIDSEAFF. The full variable domain, with the rest looked up from reference TRBV18 and TRBJ1-1, is NAGVMQNPRHLVRRRGQEARLRCSPMKGHSHVYWYRQLPEEGLKFMVYLQKENIIDESGMPKERFSAEFPKEGPSILRIQQVVRGDSAAYFCASSPIDSEAFFGQGTRLTVV.

This clone was detected only once. The rearrangement uses TRBV6-5 and TRBJ1-1; TRBD1 might be the D (6 bases). Germline assignment: CDR1 MNHEY and CDR2 SVGAGI. The length of the CDR3 is 13 residues. Trimming left V 3 bases short and J 11 bases short, with 16 bases between. CDR3 loop: CASSYDSGTRAFF. In DNA form, the CDR3 reads TGTGCCAGCAGTTATGACAGTGGGACACGGGCTTTCTTT.

This rearrangement joins TRBV7-9 to TRBJ2-2; 7 bases agree with TRBD2. CDR3 size: 16 residues. J was trimmed by 4 bases and V by 2 bases; bases with no gene match: 7. Germline assignment: CDR1 SEHNR and CDR2 FQNEAQ (reference sequence). CDR3 region: CASSLRRGSSTGELFF. CDR3 coding DNA: TGTGCCAGCAGCTTAAGGCGGGGGAGCTCCACCGGGGAGCTGTTTTTT.

The table lists this clone with a few counts. The CDR3 nucleotides read TGTGCCAGCAGCCAGGGACAGGGTAGGGATTCACCCCTCCACTTT. This translates into CASSQGQGRDSPLHF. This chain joins TRBV3-1 (or the pseudogene TRBV3-2) and TRBJ1-6, with 9 bases lining up with TRBD1. The CDR3 contains 15 residues. Germline assignment: CDR1 LGHDT and CDR2 YNNKEL (reference sequence). V shed 3 bases and J 8 bases; nucleotides not matched to a gene: 5.

This chain links TRBV5-4 with TRBJ1-4, with D maybe TRBD1 (5 bases). This CDR3 has 14 residues. Germline assignment: CDR1 SGHNT and CDR2 YYREEE (reference sequence). Trimming left V 4 bases short and J 4 bases short, with 11 bases between. As DNA, the CDR3 is TGTGCCAGCAGCCAAGACAGAAGTAATGAAAAACTGTTTTTT. This sequence encodes CASSQDRSNEKLFF.

The chain combines TRBV19 with TRBJ1-2, with D possibly TRBD1 on 5 matching bases. The germline gives CDR1 LNHDA, CDR2 SQIVND (reference sequence). The V gene lost 3 bases and the J gene lost 5 bases, with 10 bases spanning the gap. This CDR3 is 13 amino acids long. Written as DNA, the CDR3 is TGTGCCAGTAGTATTCCTAGGGGTTATGGCTACACCTTC. Encoded protein: CASSIPRGYGYTF.

This clone appeared a few times. The same CDR3 arises from other DNA sequences in this sample as well. The chain links TRBV10-3 to TRBJ1-1, with TRBD1 as a possible D gene (6 bases). This CDR3 contains 12 residues. V lost 7 bases to trimming and J lost 1 base, with 7 bases between them. Germline CDR1 ENHRY, CDR2 SYGVKD. As DNA, the CDR3 is TGTGCCATCAAACAGGGGAACACTGAAGCTTTCTTT. Its translation: CAIKQGNTEAFF.